A single sample is the source of the 3 T cell receptor beta chains below, sequenced in a study of T cell responses to AZD1222 COVID-19 vaccine. The data were produced by immunoSEQ multiplex PCR, yet TCRdb's version contains in-frame clones alone and is incomplete. The sample records 150,000 to 250,000 clones, about 93% being singletons. Sequencing used peripheral blood, obtained 28 days after the second AZD1222 dose. The receptors were sampled from an adult who received the AZD1222 COVID-19 vaccine.

The genes are TRBV28 and TRBJ2-7; 11 bases align to TRBD1. This CDR3 region has 15 residues. Losses at the gene ends were 7 bases for V and 2 bases for J; bases not matched to a gene: 7. The germline V gene encodes CDR1 MDHEN and CDR2 SYDVKM. The DNA of the CDR3 is TGTGCCAGCACCCCACCGGGACAGGGGGCCTACGAGCAGTACTTC. Amino acid sequence: CASTPPGQGAYEQYF.

The V and J genes are TRBV6-2 or TRBV6-3 and TRBJ2-2; 8 bases agree with TRBD1. Germline CDR1 reads MNHEY; CDR2 reads SVGEGT. The junction had 2 bases not matched to a gene; V was cut back by 2 bases and J by 3 bases. CDR3 length: 15 residues. DNA for the CDR3: TGTGCCAGCAGTTACGGACAGGGCTACACCGGGGAGCTGTTTTTT. Its translation: CASSYGQGYTGELFF.

The chain employs TRBV12-3 or TRBV12-4 and TRBJ1-1; D remains unclear. The CDR3 runs to 10 residues. V was shortened by 7 bases and J by 5 bases, with 5 bases between the two germline ends. The CDR3 DNA sequence: TGTGCCAGCATGGCTACTGAAGCTTTCTTT. Amino acid sequence: CASMATEAFF.